Listed here are 27 T cell receptor beta chains from one sample, sequenced in a study of technical replicates of blood from several donors. Sequenced by immunoSEQ multiplex PCR; TCRdb stores in-frame clones only, minus some. This sample has about 70,000 clones, with roughly 90% found just once. The sample comprised PBMCs. The receptors come from a human donor in good health. Some clones in this sample may be carry-over from other donors' samples.

The V gene is TRBV30, the J gene TRBJ2-7; 8 bases are shared with TRBD2. V was pared by 7 bases and J by 6 bases, with 8 bases of the junction left unmatched. CDR3 length: 12 amino acids. Germline V CDR1 and CDR2: GTSNPN, SVGIG (reference sequence). As DNA, the CDR3 is TGTGCCTCCACCCCGGGGGGGCTCGAGCAGTACTTC. Residues: CASTPGGLEQYF.

This clone was seen a single time. The J gene is TRBJ2-7, the V gene TRBV19, with D tentatively TRBD1 (6 bases). V was cut by 4 bases and J by 1 base, with 11 bases left in between. CDR1 is LNHDA, CDR2 SQIVND, per germline (reference sequence). The CDR3 consists of 14 residues. CDR3 region: CASSRGRSSYEQYF. CDR3 DNA: TGTGCCAGTAGTAGGGGGCGATCTTCCTACGAGCAGTACTTC.

The rearrangement links TRBV30 to TRBJ2-7, with TRBD1 identical over 9 bases. The J segment lost 5 bases and the V segment lost 2 bases, leaving 7 bases of the junction unmatched. The CDR3 length is 14 residues. Germline CDR1 reads GTSNPN; CDR2 reads SVGIG (reference sequence). The CDR3 protein is CAWSLGQGNHEQYF. For the CDR3, the DNA is TGTGCCTGGAGTTTAGGACAGGGGAATCACGAGCAGTACTTC.

This chain connects TRBV7-3 to TRBJ1-1; TRBD1 matches at 9 bases. J was trimmed by 1 base and V by 5 bases; bases with no gene match: 2. The CDR3 sequence is 14 residues long. Germline CDR1 reads SGHTA; CDR2 reads FQGTGA. The CDR3 nucleotides are TGTGCCAGCAGCCAGACAGGGGGGAACACTGAAGCTTTCTTT. It is translated as CASSQTGGNTEAFF. Full variable domain (remainder filled in from reference TRBV7-3 and TRBJ1-1): GAGVSQTPSNKVTEKGKYVELRCDPISGHTALYWYRQSLGQGPEFLIYFQGTGAADDSGLPNDRFFAVRPEGSVSTLKIQRTERGDSAVYLCASSQTGGNTEAFFGQGTRLTVV.

The V call is TRBV2, the J call TRBJ1-5, with TRBD1 as a possible D gene (5 bases). Per germline, CDR1 SNHLY and CDR2 FYNNEI. Trimming pared 3 bases from V and 4 bases from J, leaving 13 bases between. The CDR3 is 15 residues long. The CDR3 protein is CASSEVREGNQPQHF. The CDR3 DNA reads as TGTGCCAGCAGTGAGGTCAGGGAGGGGAATCAGCCCCAGCATTTT.

The gene calls are TRBV6-5 and TRBJ1-2, with TRBD1 matching over 9 bases. Germline V gene lookup returns CDR1 MNHEY and CDR2 SVGAGI. This CDR3 has 15 amino acids. V was pared by 1 base and J by 4 bases, with 4 bases of the junction left unmatched. This CDR3 is CASSYLGQGFYGYTF. For the CDR3, the DNA is TGTGCCAGCAGTTACTTGGGACAGGGCTTCTATGGCTACACCTTC.

The chain combines TRBV6-6 with TRBJ2-7, with 7 bases matching TRBD1. The CDR3 covers 13 residues. V dropped 5 bases and J dropped 5; count of bases not matched to a gene: 6. Germline V gene lookup returns CDR1 MNHNY and CDR2 SVGAGI (reference sequence). This CDR3 reads CASSLRQGDEQYF. CDR3 in DNA: TGTGCCAGCAGTCTACGACAGGGTGACGAGCAGTACTTC.

The V and J genes are TRBV5-1 and TRBJ2-1; 11 bases match TRBD2. The CDR3 consists of 16 residues. Unmatched junction bases numbered 3, after V lost 3 bases and J lost 1 base. CDR1 and CDR2 from the germline V gene are SGHRS and YFSETQ. CDR3: CASSYIAGGSYNEQFF. In nucleotides, the CDR3 is TGCGCCAGCAGCTACATAGCGGGGGGGTCCTACAATGAGCAGTTCTTC.

The rearrangement uses TRBV6-1 and TRBJ2-7; TRBD1 aligns across 9 bases. CDR1 is MNHNS, CDR2 SASEGT, per germline. The CDR3 contains 14 residues. The trim removed 6 bases at V and 5 bases at J, leaving 8 bases unmatched. The CDR3 DNA sequence: TGTGCCAGCAGGGTCCCCGGGACAGGGAACGAGCAGTACTTC. Residues: CASRVPGTGNEQYF.

The chain links TRBV6-6 to TRBJ1-2; the D gene is possibly TRBD1 (5 bases). The CDR3 length is 13 residues. Germline CDR1 MNHNY, CDR2 SVGAGI (reference sequence). The V and J ends lost 5 bases and 5 bases respectively, with 12 bases between them. For the CDR3, the DNA is TGTGCCAGCAGTCCCTTGGGGGGGTATGGCTACACCTTC. This translates into CASSPLGGYGYTF.

The rearrangement joins TRBV7-2 to TRBJ2-3; D unresolved. CDR3 length: 15 amino acids. The germline CDR1 and CDR2 sequences are SGHTA and FQGNSA. V lost 2 bases and J lost 0, with 9 bases in between. Here the CDR3 DNA reads TGTGCCAGCAGCTTATCTAGAATTAGCACAGATACGCAGTATTTT. Its protein product is CASSLSRISTDTQYF.

V usage is TRBV6-1 and J usage is TRBJ1-1, with D tentatively TRBD1 (5 bases). The germline CDR1 and CDR2 sequences are MNHNS and SASEGT. The CDR3 has 14 residues. V was pared by 3 bases and J by 5 bases, with 13 bases between. CDR3 DNA sequence: TGTGCCAGCAGTGATGGCAGGGTCAGAACTGAAGCTTTCTTT. Translation: CASSDGRVRTEAFF.

This clone was counted once. A read error may explain this, as a much larger clone is one base away. The chain recombines TRBV5-6 with TRBJ1-6; 10 positions agree with TRBD1. J lost 5 bases, V lost 3 bases, and 2 bases had no gene match. The CDR3 is 15 amino acids. Germline-derived CDR1 and CDR2 are SGHDT and YYEEEE. This chain's CDR3 is CASSSGTGDNSPLHF. CDR3 in DNA: TGTGCCAGCAGCTCCGGGACAGGGGATAATTCACCCCTCCACTTT.

V usage is TRBV4-3 and J usage is TRBJ2-1, with D unclear. Looked up from germline, CDR1 is LGHNA and CDR2 is YSLEER. The length of the CDR3 is 13 residues. V was pared by 0 bases and J by 12 bases, with 12 bases between. For the CDR3, the DNA is TGCGCCAGCAGCCAAGAAAACGGTCCAGGGCAGTTCTTC. Translating gives CASSQENGPGQFF.

V and J are TRBV7-3 and TRBJ2-1; no definite D call. Germline CDR1 is SGHTA and CDR2 is FQGTGA. V dropped 0 bases and J dropped 2 bases, with 11 bases sitting between them. This CDR3 region has 16 residues. CDR3: CASSLTHGGTYNEQFF. CDR3 bases: TGTGCCAGCAGCTTAACCCATGGCGGTACCTACAATGAGCAGTTCTTC.

The chain is built from TRBV7-2 and TRBJ1-1; D may be TRBD1 (5 bases). V was pared by 5 bases and J by 5 bases, with 18 bases between. CDR3 size: 15 residues. The germline V gene encodes CDR1 SGHTA and CDR2 FQGNSA. The CDR3 protein is CASSPPTGRGTEAFF. CDR3 bases: TGTGCCAGCAGCCCCCCAACAGGCCGGGGGACTGAAGCTTTCTTT.

V gene TRBV30 combines with J gene TRBJ2-3; D call uncertain. This CDR3 is built from 13 residues. Germline V gives CDR1 GTSNPN, CDR2 SVGIG (reference sequence). Trimming removed 0 bases at V and 4 bases at J, with 8 bases between. The chain's CDR3 is CAWSVRRADTQYF. As DNA, the CDR3 is TGTGCCTGGAGTGTACGTCGCGCAGATACGCAGTATTTT.

The chain is built from TRBV9 and TRBJ1-3, with D perhaps TRBD1 (5 bases). The CDR3 contains 15 residues. V was trimmed by 0 bases and J by 4 bases, leaving 11 bases between them. Germline CDR1 is SGDLS and CDR2 is YYNGEE. The CDR3 spells CASSVDQGRGNTIYF. CDR3 sequence (DNA): TGTGCCAGCAGCGTAGACCAGGGAAGAGGAAACACCATATATTTT.

This clone was seen a handful of times. The chain uses TRBV7-9 and TRBJ2-7; TRBD2 is a possible D gene (6 bases). This CDR3 is built from 14 residues. With 5 bases removed from V and 2 bases from J, the gap between germline ends came to 13 bases. The germline V gene has CDR1 SEHNR and CDR2 FQNEAQ (reference sequence). This CDR3 is CASSQSGSPYEQYF. For the CDR3, the DNA is TGTGCCAGCAGCCAGAGCGGGTCCCCCTACGAGCAGTACTTC.

This chain joins TRBV6-5 and TRBJ2-5; 10 bases align to TRBD1. Germline CDR1 MNHEY, CDR2 SVGAGI. The ends lost 0 bases at V and 2 bases at J; junction bases unmatched: 3. The CDR3 length is 16 residues. Here the CDR3 reads CASSYSRGQGQETQYF. CDR3 DNA: TGTGCCAGCAGTTACTCGAGGGGACAGGGGCAAGAGACCCAGTACTTC.

CDR3 DNA: TGTGCCAGCAGCTTAGCCCAAGGACAGCAAGGATTGAACACTGAAGCTTTCTTT. Translation: CASSLAQGQQGLNTEAFF. The V gene is TRBV7-2, the J gene TRBJ1-1, with TRBD1 as a possible D gene (6 bases). The CDR3 runs 18 residues. Germline V gene sequence: CDR1 SGHTA, CDR2 FQGNSA. V lost 0 bases and J lost 0, with 17 bases in between. Complete variable domain (other parts from reference TRBV7-2 and TRBJ1-1): GAGVSQSPSNKVTEKGKDVELRCDPISGHTALYWYRQSLGQGLEFLIYFQGNSAPDKSGLPSDRFSAERTGGSVSTLTIQRTQQEDSAVYLCASSLAQGQQGLNTEAFFGQGTRLTVV.

The gene calls are TRBV19 and TRBJ1-1; D may be TRBD1 (5 bases). The ends were cut back, 6 bases at V and 3 bases at J, with 11 bases in the middle. This CDR3 has 13 residues. Germline CDR1 LNHDA, CDR2 SQIVND (reference sequence). The chain's CDR3 is CASSWRGDTEAFF. The CDR3 coding sequence is TGTGCCAGTAGCTGGCGGGGGGACACTGAAGCTTTCTTT.

The chain has TRBV5-1 and TRBJ1-1, with TRBD1 matching 8 bases. Looked up from germline, CDR1 is SGHRS and CDR2 is YFSETQ. Losses at the gene ends were 4 bases for V and 1 base for J; bases not matched to a gene: 6. The length of the CDR3 is 15 residues. The CDR3 is CASSVRQGTNTEAFF. CDR3 coding DNA: TGCGCCAGCAGCGTACGACAGGGGACGAACACTGAAGCTTTCTTT.

V gene TRBV7-9 combines with J gene TRBJ1-6; maybe TRBD1 (6 bases). The germline CDR1 and CDR2 sequences are SEHNR and FQNEAQ (reference sequence). V dropped 1 base and J dropped 5 bases, with 9 bases sitting between them. The CDR3 has 15 residues. In nucleotides, the CDR3 is TGTGCCAGCAGCTTAGGGACAGCGAATAATTCACCCCTCCACTTT. Its translation is CASSLGTANNSPLHF.

This clone was seen once. This chain links TRBV2 with TRBJ1-1; 7 bases map to TRBD1. CDR3 length: 12 amino acids. The ends lost 4 bases at V and 11 bases at J; junction bases unmatched: 7. Per germline, CDR1 SNHLY and CDR2 FYNNEI. CDR3 nucleotides: TGTGCCAGCAGTGGACAGGGACCATCCGCTTTCTTT. It translates to CASSGQGPSAFF.

The chain recombines TRBV19 with TRBJ1-1; D might be TRBD1 (6 bases). The V end lost 6 bases, the J end lost 5 bases, and 19 bases lay between the germline ends. The CDR3 totals 15 residues. Germline V gene data show CDR1 as LNHDA and CDR2 as SQIVND (reference sequence). Here the CDR3 reads CASRNGGGGWTEAFF. The CDR3 DNA sequence: TGTGCCAGTAGGAACGGAGGGGGGGGATGGACTGAAGCTTTCTTT.

The chain carries TRBV18 and TRBJ1-5; 8 bases align to TRBD1. Trimming cost V 3 bases and J 0 bases; bases outside gene matches: 4. CDR1 and CDR2 (germline): KGHSH, LQKENI. The CDR3 covers 16 residues. The CDR3, as DNA: TGTGCCAGCTCACCCAACGGACAGGGTAGCAATCAGCCCCAGCATTTT. It is translated as CASSPNGQGSNQPQHF.